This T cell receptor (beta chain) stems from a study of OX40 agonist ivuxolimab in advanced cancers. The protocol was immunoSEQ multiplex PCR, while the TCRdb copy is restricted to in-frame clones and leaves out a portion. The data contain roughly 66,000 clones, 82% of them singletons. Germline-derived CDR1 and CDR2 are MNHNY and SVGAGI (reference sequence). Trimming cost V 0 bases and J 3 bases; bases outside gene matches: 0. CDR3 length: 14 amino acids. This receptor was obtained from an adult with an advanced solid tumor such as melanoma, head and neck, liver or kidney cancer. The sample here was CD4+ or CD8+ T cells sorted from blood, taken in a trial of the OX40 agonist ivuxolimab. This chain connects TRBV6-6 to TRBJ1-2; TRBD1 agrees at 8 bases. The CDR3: CASSYSTGDYGYTF. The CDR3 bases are TGTGCCAGCAGTTACTCGACAGGGGACTATGGCTACACCTTC.